This TCR beta chain comes out of a study of blood T cell repertoires in COVID-19. Study context: Some COVID-19 samples were acute and others convalescent; all came from the United States, Italy and Spain. T cells, B-cell-depleted T cells, or PBMCs supplied cDNA or gDNA.

This CDR3 is built from 13 residues. V was pared by 4 bases and J by 1 base, with 6 bases between. Germline V gene sequence: CDR1 KGHDR, CDR2 SFDVKD. Original processing methods: Nucleated cell number was recorded as an estimate derived from reference gene primer amplification. Clones were sequenced by immunoSEQ multiplex PCR, and TCRdb holds only the in-frame ones, with some missing. The DNA gave D and trimming, while V, J and clone size come from that table. The sample has 60,000 or so clones, about nine tenths seen once. The receptor's source is a woman aged 70-85 years with active COVID-19. The V gene is TRBV24-1, the J gene TRBJ1-1, with no clear D. The sequencing input was peripheral blood. CDR3 DNA: TGTGCCACCAGTGAGGCTGGGAACACTGAAGCTTTCTTT. The encoded protein is CATSEAGNTEAFF.